This T cell receptor (beta chain) comes out of a study of blood T cell repertoires in COVID-19. Study summary: Samples came from the United States, Italy and Spain, spanning acute and convalescent COVID-19. Sample material is recorded as cDNA or gDNA derived from T cells, B-cell-depleted T cells, or PBMCs.

Per germline, CDR1 SNHLY and CDR2 FYNNEI. Trimming removed 4 bases at V and 0 bases at J, with 12 bases between. The CDR3 totals 16 residues. In the authors' methods: Reference gene primer amplification yielded estimated nucleated cell counts. Using immunoSEQ multiplex PCR, the repertoire was profiled, and TCRdb retains in-frame clones only, with some absent. V and J calls and clone size come straight from that table; D and trimming were deduced from the DNA. Among about 180,000 clones, approximately 83% were seen once, and the ten largest hold more than 2.5%. The chain employs TRBV2 and TRBJ2-2, with D perhaps matching TRBD1 (6 bases). The origin of this receptor is a man in his sixties with acute or convalescent COVID-19. Sequencing was performed on peripheral blood. CDR3 in amino acids: CASSAYRVTNTGELFF. CDR3 bases: TGTGCCAGCAGTGCGTACAGGGTAACGAACACCGGGGAGCTGTTTTTT.